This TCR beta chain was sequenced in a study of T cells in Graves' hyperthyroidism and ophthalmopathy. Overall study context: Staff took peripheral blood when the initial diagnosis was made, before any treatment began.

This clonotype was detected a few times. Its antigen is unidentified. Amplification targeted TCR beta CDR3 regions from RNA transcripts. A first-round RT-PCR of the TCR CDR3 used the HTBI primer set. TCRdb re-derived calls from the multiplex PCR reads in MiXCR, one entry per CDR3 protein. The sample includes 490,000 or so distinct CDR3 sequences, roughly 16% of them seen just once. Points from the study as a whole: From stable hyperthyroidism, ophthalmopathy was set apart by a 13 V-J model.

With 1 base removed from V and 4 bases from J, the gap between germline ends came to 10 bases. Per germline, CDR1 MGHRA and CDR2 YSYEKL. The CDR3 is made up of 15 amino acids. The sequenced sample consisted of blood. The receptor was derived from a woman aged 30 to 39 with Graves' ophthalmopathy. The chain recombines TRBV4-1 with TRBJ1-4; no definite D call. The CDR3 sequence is CASSQVFLYNEKLFF. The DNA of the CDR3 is TGCGCCAGCAGCCAAGTTTTTCTGTATAATGAAAAACTGTTTTTT.